This T cell receptor (beta chain) came from a study of blood T cell repertoires in COVID-19. In the study overall: Both acute and convalescent COVID-19 samples were obtained from the United States, Italy and Spain.

Study processing details: Amplifying reference gene primers gave estimates of nucleated cell counts. Sequencing used immunoSEQ multiplex PCR; TCRdb keeps in-frame clones, though not all of them. That table furnishes V, J and clone size, whereas the DNA furnished D and trimming. This sample has about 71,000 clones, with roughly 90% found just once. The material sequenced was peripheral blood. This receptor was identified in a man aged 25 to 45 with acute or convalescent COVID-19.

The CDR3 spells CASRMTGQGTGELFF. In nucleotides, the CDR3 is TGTGCCAGTAGAATGACGGGACAGGGGACCGGGGAGCTGTTTTTT. The chain has TRBV19 and TRBJ2-2; 10 bases map to TRBD1. The V gene end was trimmed by 6 bases and the J gene end by 5 bases; junction bases not matched to a gene: 6. The CDR3 is 15 residues long. Germline V gives CDR1 LNHDA, CDR2 SQIVND (reference sequence).